Shown below are 15 T cell receptor beta chains from a single sample sequenced in a study of Graves' ophthalmopathy and Graves' hyperthyroidism. RNA transcripts were the template, and TCR beta CDR3 regions were amplified from them. First-round RT-PCR used HTBI primers; second-round multiplex PCR followed. In TCRdb, the multiplex PCR reads were re-called with MiXCR into one record per CDR3 protein. The profile shows 300,000 to 350,000 distinct CDR3 sequences, 15% to 20% of them singletons. The sample taken for sequencing was peripheral blood. These receptors all stem from an adult man with Graves' ophthalmopathy.

This clonotype was found many times. This chain uses TRBV12-3 or TRBV12-4 with TRBJ1-2, with unresolved D. The length of the CDR3 is 14 residues. V gave up 7 bases and J gave up 5 bases, with 17 bases separating them. In DNA, the CDR3 is TGTGCCAGCACCACCAAACGGGCGGTATATGGCTACACCTTC. Its translation is CASTTKRAVYGYTF.

This clonotype was observed at least ten times. The chain is built from TRBV15 and TRBJ2-5, with 10 bases lining up with TRBD2. Germline assignment: CDR1 LNHNV and CDR2 YYDKDF (reference sequence). CDR3 size: 20 residues. V lost 0 bases, J lost 2 bases, and 15 bases stayed unmatched. For the CDR3, the DNA is TGTGCCACCAGCAGAGATAAGGGCCTAGCGGGAGTTTTGAAACAAGAGACCCAGTACTTC. It translates to CATSRDKGLAGVLKQETQYF.

This clonotype was counted between two and nine times. The chain carries TRBV6-2 or TRBV6-3 and TRBJ1-5, with D maybe TRBD1 (6 bases). Per the germline V gene, CDR1 is MNHEY and CDR2 is SVGEGT. V dropped 5 bases and J dropped 2 bases, with 13 bases sitting between them. The CDR3 covers 15 residues. The DNA for the CDR3 is TGTGCCAGCAGTCTATTACAGGGTCGCAATCAGCCCCAGCATTTT. This gives the protein CASSLLQGRNQPQHF.

There are many counts of this clonotype. The V and J genes are TRBV6-1 and TRBJ1-6; TRBD1 aligns across 7 bases. J was trimmed by 7 bases and V by 5 bases; bases with no gene match: 11. CDR1 and CDR2 from the germline V gene are MNHNS and SASEGT. The CDR3 covers 16 residues. The CDR3 is CASSLHPGQRNSPLHF. The CDR3 bases are TGTGCCAGCAGTCTCCACCCGGGACAGAGAAATTCACCCCTCCACTTT.

The chain joins TRBV7-2 to TRBJ1-2; 10 bases fit TRBD1. Unmatched junction bases numbered 7, after V lost 6 bases and J lost 3 bases. CDR3 length: 15 residues. Germline assignment: CDR1 SGHTA and CDR2 FQGNSA. In DNA, the CDR3 is TGTGCCAGCAGTTCCCGGGACAGGGGACACTATGGCTACACCTTC. Translation: CASSSRDRGHYGYTF.

This clonotype was recorded at least ten times. The chain is built from TRBV19 and TRBJ1-2, with 9 bases identical to TRBD1. There are 18 residues in the CDR3. V dropped 6 bases and J dropped 1; count of bases not matched to a gene: 15. Germline lookup yields CDR1 LNHDA and CDR2 SQIVND (reference sequence). The CDR3 bases are TGTGCCAGTAGCGCGTACCGGGACAGGGATACCTATAACTATGGCTACACCTTC. This sequence encodes CASSAYRDRDTYNYGYTF.

The J gene is TRBJ2-7, the V gene TRBV10-3; the D gene is possibly TRBD1 (6 bases). Germline lookup yields CDR1 ENHRY and CDR2 SYGVKD. The CDR3 loop spans 15 amino acids. V lost 2 bases to trimming and J lost 1 base, with 12 bases between them. The CDR3 coding sequence is TGTGCCATCAGTGAGGGAACAGGGCTTTCCTACGAGCAGTACTTC. It is translated as CAISEGTGLSYEQYF.

This clonotype was detected many times. The gene calls are TRBV2 and TRBJ2-3, with D possibly TRBD2 on 5 matching bases. The CDR3 is made up of 15 amino acids. Trimming stripped 1 base from V and 3 bases from J, with 11 bases between. The germline V gene has CDR1 SNHLY and CDR2 FYNNEI. The CDR3 DNA reads TGTGCCAGCAGTGAAGGGCGGGTGGTAACAGATACGCAGTATTTT. This codes for CASSEGRVVTDTQYF.

With regard to this clonotype: Since a much larger clone is just one base distant, this may be a read error. The rearrangement uses TRBV19 and TRBJ2-7; D ambiguous. This CDR3 has 12 residues. Between the trimmed V and J ends, which lost 1 base and 6 bases, there was a span of 7 bases. Germline V gives CDR1 LNHDA, CDR2 SQIVND (reference sequence). CDR3 bases: TGTGCCAGTAGTATAGGGGTCTGCGAGCAGTACTTC. Amino acids: CASSIGVCEQYF.

The chain uses TRBV18 and TRBJ1-2, with 9 bases lining up with TRBD1. Germline assignment: CDR1 KGHSH and CDR2 LQKENI. Germline trimming cut 3 bases from V and 5 bases from J; bases unmatched to any gene: 4. This CDR3 has 14 residues. The CDR3 nucleotides are TGTGCCAGCTCACCGAGGACAGGGGAATATGGCTACACCTTC. Its protein is CASSPRTGEYGYTF.

This clonotype was seen repeatedly, ten times or more. The rearrangement joins TRBV27 to TRBJ1-2; D not certain. CDR1 MNHEY and CDR2 SMNVEV come from the germline V gene (reference sequence). Trimming shortened V by 5 bases and J by 4 bases, and 20 bases separated the two germline ends. CDR3 length: 16 amino acids. Here the CDR3 DNA reads TGTGCCAGCAGTCCCCCCCCCGGAGTCGGTGGCTATGGCTACACCTTC. Its protein product is CASSPPPGVGGYGYTF.

In this sample, this clonotype turned up a few times. The V and J genes are TRBV6-2 or TRBV6-3 and TRBJ2-5, with 7 bases matching TRBD2. Germline V CDR1 and CDR2: MNHEY, SVGEGT. The trim removed 7 bases at V and 5 bases at J, leaving 10 bases unmatched. The CDR3 runs 14 residues. The chain's CDR3 is CASIGAAGRETQYF. CDR3 nucleotides: TGTGCCAGCATCGGTGCAGCGGGAAGGGAGACCCAGTACTTC.

Ten or more counts support this clonotype. The CDR3 nucleotides are TGTGCCAGCAGCTTAGTCAGCGGGACTCCCAGTCAGCCCCAGCATTTT. Translated, it gives CASSLVSGTPSQPQHF. The chain couples TRBV11-2 to TRBJ1-5; tentative D call: TRBD1 (5 bases). V shed 1 base and J shed 6 bases, with 16 bases lying between them. The CDR3 runs to 16 residues. The germline gives CDR1 SGHAT, CDR2 FQNNGV. The full variable domain, its missing parts supplied by reference TRBV11-2 and TRBJ1-5, is EAGVAQSPRYKIIEKRQSVAFWCNPISGHATLYWYQQILGQGPKLLIQFQNNGVVDDSQLPKDRFSAERLKGVDSTLKIQPAKLEDSAVYLCASSLVSGTPSQPQHFGDGTRLSIL.

This sequence joins TRBV12-3 or TRBV12-4 and TRBJ2-7; maybe TRBD2 (5 bases). V was trimmed by 0 bases and J by 5 bases, leaving 14 bases between them. The CDR3 is 15 amino acids. CDR3 sequence (DNA): TGTGCCAGCAGTTTAGCGAGGGAGTATAACGACGAGCAGTACTTC. This sequence encodes CASSLAREYNDEQYF.

Many counts were recorded for this clonotype. CDR3 nucleotides: TGCGCCAGCAGCGTGGGGGCGCTCTATGGCTACACCTTC. This sequence encodes CASSVGALYGYTF. The chain employs TRBV5-1 and TRBJ1-2, with TRBD1 as a possible D gene (6 bases). This CDR3 comprises 13 residues. The germline gives CDR1 SGHRS, CDR2 YFSETQ. The V gene lost 4 bases and the J gene lost 4 bases, with 11 bases spanning the gap.